This T cell receptor (beta chain) was recorded in a study of cytomegalovirus exposure and HLA in healthy donors. The germline gives CDR1 SGHDN, CDR2 FVKESK. The trim removed 4 bases at V and 7 bases at J, leaving 6 bases unmatched. CDR3 length equals 13 residues. Vbeta (60) and Jbeta (13) primers were used in the PCR. Using immunoSEQ multiplex PCR, the repertoire was profiled, and TCRdb retains in-frame clones only, with some absent. The data show about 100,000 clones, with more than 60% seen just once and about 4.9% held by the top ten. Worth noting for this clone: Its cognate antigen is unknown.

General study findings and limits: For most TCR sequences rarity was the rule, although some public TCRs occurred in many donors.

The source material was PBMCs. The chain has TRBV14 and TRBJ2-7, with TRBD2 matching 8 bases. This sequence was found in a woman in her late teens or twenties in good health and CMV-seropositive. The CDR3 is CASSRGLAGEQYF. CDR3 coding DNA: TGTGCCAGCAGCCGGGGGTTAGCGGGGGAGCAGTACTTC.